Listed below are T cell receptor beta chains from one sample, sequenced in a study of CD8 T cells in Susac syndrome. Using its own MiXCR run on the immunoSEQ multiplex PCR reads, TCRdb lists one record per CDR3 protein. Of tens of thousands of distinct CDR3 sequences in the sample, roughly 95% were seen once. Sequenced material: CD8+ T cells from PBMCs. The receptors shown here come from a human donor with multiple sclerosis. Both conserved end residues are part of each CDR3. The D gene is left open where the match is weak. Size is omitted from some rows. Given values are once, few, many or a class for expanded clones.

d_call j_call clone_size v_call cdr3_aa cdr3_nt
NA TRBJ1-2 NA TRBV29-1 CSVGGGRRHGYTF TGCAGCGTTGGGGGCGGTCGGCGGCATGGCTACACCTTC
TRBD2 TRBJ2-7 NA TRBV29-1 CSVEEGKREEAYEQYF TGCAGCGTTGAAGAAGGAAAGCGGGAGGAAGCCTACGAGCAGTACTTC
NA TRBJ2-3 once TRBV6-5 CASSRNLGSDTQYF TGTGCCAGCAGCCGAAACCTCGGGTCAGATACGCAGTATTTT
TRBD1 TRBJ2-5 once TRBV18 CASSPGVGQGKTQYF TGTGCCAGCTCACCCGGTGTGGGACAGGGAAAGACCCAGTACTTC
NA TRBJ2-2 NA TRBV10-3 CAISEGEGGSTGELFF TGTGCCATCAGTGAGGGGGAAGGGGGGAGCACCGGGGAGCTGTTTTTT
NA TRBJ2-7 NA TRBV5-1 CASSLVAYEQYF TGCGCCAGCAGCTTGGTCGCCTACGAGCAGTACTTC
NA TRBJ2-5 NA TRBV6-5 CASSFIREETQYF TGTGCCAGCAGCTTTATCAGGGAAGAGACCCAGTACTTC
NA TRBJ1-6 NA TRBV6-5 CASSYASAYNSPLHF TGTGCCAGCAGTTACGCGTCGGCTTATAATTCACCCCTCCACTTT
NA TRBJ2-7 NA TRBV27 CASRTGTYEQYF TGTGCCAGCAGGACAGGAACCTACGAGCAGTACTTC
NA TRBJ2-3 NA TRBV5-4 CASSSGDTQYF TGTGCCAGCAGCTCGGGAGATACGCAGTATTTT
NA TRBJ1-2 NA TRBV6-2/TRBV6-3 CASSLRYGGPSIGYTF TGTGCCAGCAGTTTGCGTTACGGAGGTCCGAGTATAGGGTACACCTTC
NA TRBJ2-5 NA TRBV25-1 CASSEFRDEQETQYF TGTGCCAGCAGTGAATTCCGGGACGAACAAGAGACCCAGTACTTC
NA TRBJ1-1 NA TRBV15 CATAPPGSEAFF TGTGCCACCGCACCCCCCGGCTCTGAAGCTTTCTTT
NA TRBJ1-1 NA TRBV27 CASSSPTALGTEAFF TGTGCCAGCAGTTCCCCAACAGCGTTGGGGACTGAAGCTTTCTTT
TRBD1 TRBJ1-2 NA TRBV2 CASVSGTEANYGYTF TGTGCCAGCGTTTCCGGGACAGAAGCTAACTATGGCTACACCTTC
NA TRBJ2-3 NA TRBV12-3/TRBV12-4 CASSSSGGVGDTQYF TGTGCCAGCAGTTCCTCAGGAGGGGTCGGGGATACGCAGTATTTT